The 17 T cell receptor beta chains reported below all come from one sample, sequenced in a study of T cell changes during pregnancy in multiple sclerosis. TCRdb keeps only in-frame clones here, not all; method: immunoSEQ multiplex PCR. The sample lists tens of thousands of clones; approximately 90% were seen once. Sequencing was performed on peripheral blood, taken before pregnancy. These receptors were taken from a female donor with multiple sclerosis, enrolled in a pregnancy study.

V and J are TRBV7-9 and TRBJ2-5; possible D gene TRBD2, 6 bases. V shed 5 bases and J shed 5 bases, with 18 bases lying between them. CDR1 and CDR2 from the germline V gene are SEHNR and FQNEAQ (reference sequence). CDR3 length equals 15 residues. The CDR3 is CASSPGQGTWETQYF. The CDR3 DNA reads TGTGCCAGCAGCCCTGGGCAAGGGACTTGGGAGACCCAGTACTTC.

The chain joins TRBV7-8 to TRBJ1-1; 7 bases map to TRBD1. The CDR3 runs 16 residues. Losses at the gene ends were 5 bases for V and 0 bases for J; bases not matched to a gene: 9. CDR1 and CDR2 (germline): SGHVS, FQNEAQ. The DNA for the CDR3 is TGTGCCAGCAGCATTCGACAGGGCCGAATGAACACTGAAGCTTTCTTT. This encodes CASSIRQGRMNTEAFF.

The chain combines TRBV19 with TRBJ1-1; D might be TRBD1 (6 bases). The CDR3 has 14 residues. The germline V and J ends were trimmed by 5 bases and 1 base, with 11 bases remaining between them. Germline CDR1 reads LNHDA; CDR2 reads SQIVND (reference sequence). For the CDR3, the DNA is TGTGCCAGTAGTGTCCAACAGGGGAACACTGAAGCTTTCTTT. It encodes CASSVQQGNTEAFF.

The chain is built from TRBV12-2 and TRBJ2-7; TRBD2 is taken as the D call from the table, unchecked against the DNA. TRBV12-2 is termed a pseudogene. The CDR3 loop spans 16 amino acids. Written as DNA, the CDR3 is TGTGCAAGTCGCTTTCTGGTGGCGGGAACTGTCTACGAGCAGTACTTC. It is translated as CASRFLVAGTVYEQYF.

The J gene is TRBJ2-1, the V gene TRBV19; D is possibly TRBD2 (6 bases). V dropped 5 bases and J dropped 0 bases, with 11 bases sitting between them. Germline CDR1 is LNHDA and CDR2 is SQIVND (reference sequence). The CDR3 consists of 15 residues. DNA for the CDR3: TGTGCCAGTAGTCTCACTAGCCACTCCTACAATGAGCAGTTCTTC. As protein: CASSLTSHSYNEQFF.

The chain carries TRBV6-5 and TRBJ2-5; possibly TRBD1 for D (6 bases). The V end lost 6 bases, the J end lost 5 bases, and 13 bases lay between the germline ends. The V gene's germline CDR1 is MNHEY and CDR2 SVGAGI. This CDR3 is built from 13 residues. CDR3 DNA: TGTGCCAGCAGGCACAGGGTGGGGGAGACCCAGTACTTC. As protein: CASRHRVGETQYF.

V is TRBV28 and J is TRBJ2-5; 9 nucleotides agree with TRBD2. CDR1 and CDR2 (germline): MDHEN, SYDVKM. CDR3 length: 13 residues. Unmatched junction bases numbered 5, after V lost 8 bases and J lost 4 bases. The CDR3 DNA sequence: TGTGCCAGCTTAGCGGGAGAGGGAGAGACCCAGTACTTC. Amino acids: CASLAGEGETQYF.

As DNA, the CDR3 is TGTGCCAGCAGTCTCCCACCGACGTGGACAGGGAAGTTCTTC. Its translation: CASSLPPTWTGKFF. V gene TRBV28 combines with J gene TRBJ2-1; 8 bases align to TRBD1. Germline trimming cut 5 bases from V and 14 bases from J; bases unmatched to any gene: 14. Germline lookup yields CDR1 MDHEN and CDR2 SYDVKM. CDR3 length: 14 amino acids.

The chain joins TRBV5-8 to TRBJ2-7; the match to TRBD1 covers 8 bases. Germline V gene data show CDR1 as SGHTS and CDR2 as YDEGEE. With V trimmed by 4 bases and J by 4 bases, 4 bases remained unmatched. This CDR3 spans 13 amino acids. CDR3 sequence reads: CASSPWTGYEQYF. The CDR3 DNA reads as TGTGCCAGCAGCCCGTGGACAGGGTACGAGCAGTACTTC.

The V gene is TRBV9, the J gene TRBJ2-3; a possible D gene is TRBD2 (6 bases). Germline V gene lookup returns CDR1 SGDLS and CDR2 YYNGEE. Trimming shortened V by 0 bases and J by 4 bases, and 12 bases separated the two germline ends. This CDR3 has 15 amino acids. Here the CDR3 reads CASSVAGVAADTQYF. The CDR3 DNA reads as TGTGCCAGCAGCGTAGCGGGGGTGGCAGCAGATACGCAGTATTTT.

This chain links TRBV28 with TRBJ1-2; possible D gene TRBD1, 6 bases. Germline V gene data show CDR1 as MDHEN and CDR2 as SYDVKM. The CDR3 consists of 15 residues. The CDR3 nucleotides read TGTGCACCATTCGGACAGTTTGTGGGAGAGTTTGGCTACACCTTC. It codes for CAPFGQFVGEFGYTF.

The V and J genes are TRBV19 and TRBJ2-3; D not certain. Trimming left V 6 bases short and J 2 bases short, with 6 bases between. CDR1 and CDR2 from the germline V gene are LNHDA and SQIVND (reference sequence). CDR3 length: 12 amino acids. CDR3 protein: CASRQSTDTQYF. The CDR3 DNA reads TGTGCCAGTAGACAATCCACAGATACGCAGTATTTT.

There are a few counts of this clone. The chain is built from TRBV27 and TRBJ2-7; D is perhaps TRBD1 (5 bases). This CDR3 comprises 15 residues. V lost 6 bases, J lost 0 bases, and 15 bases lay in between. Germline values: CDR1 MNHEY, CDR2 SMNVEV (reference sequence). For the CDR3, the DNA is TGTGCCAGCAGAATCTCAGGGCTGTCCTCCTACGAGCAGTACTTC. As protein: CASRISGLSSYEQYF.

The V call is TRBV19, the J call TRBJ2-1; TRBD2 matches 10 bases. Trimming took 4 bases from V and 3 from J; bases not matched to a gene: 9. Germline-derived CDR1 and CDR2 are LNHDA and SQIVND (reference sequence). The CDR3 runs 17 residues. The CDR3 coding sequence is TGTGCCAGTAGTACCCCCACTAGCGGGACCCTCTACAATGAGCAGTTCTTC. This translates into CASSTPTSGTLYNEQFF.

The V gene is TRBV29-1, the J gene TRBJ2-1, with 9 bases matching TRBD2. The CDR3 has 13 residues. Germline CDR1 reads SQVTM; CDR2 reads ANQGSEA. J lost 7 bases, V lost 3 bases, and 4 bases had no gene match. The CDR3 DNA follows: TGCAGCGTTGATAGCGGGAGTGGAAATGAGCAGTTCTTC. Translated, it gives CSVDSGSGNEQFF.

The rearrangement joins TRBV18 to TRBJ1-3, with D tentatively TRBD1 (6 bases). The CDR3 loop spans 15 amino acids. Trimming took off 1 base at V and 6 bases at J, with 13 bases between the two ends. The germline CDR1 and CDR2 sequences are KGHSH and LQKENI. The CDR3 DNA is TGTGCCAGCTCACCACTCCCAGGGGAGTCAAACACCATATATTTT. Translating it yields CASSPLPGESNTIYF. Full variable domain (remainder filled in from reference TRBV18 and TRBJ1-3): NAGVMQNPRHLVRRRGQEARLRCSPMKGHSHVYWYRQLPEEGLKFMVYLQKENIIDESGMPKERFSAEFPKEGPSILRIQQVVRGDSAAYFCASSPLPGESNTIYFGEGSWLTVV.

The chain recombines TRBV18 with TRBJ2-3; 15 positions agree with TRBD2. The ends lost 3 bases at V and 8 bases at J; junction bases unmatched: 3. From germline, CDR1 is KGHSH and CDR2 LQKENI. This CDR3 region has 15 residues. The CDR3 spells CASSPGLAGGPTQYF. CDR3 bases: TGTGCCAGCTCACCCGGACTAGCGGGAGGGCCTACGCAGTATTTT.